A single sample gave rise to the 9 T cell receptor beta chains below, sequenced in a study of blood T cell repertoires in COVID-19. Libraries were prepared by immunoSEQ multiplex PCR; TCRdb keeps only in-frame clonotypes and omits some of them. The sample records about 170,000 clones, 84% being singletons. The sequenced material came from peripheral blood. The origin of the receptors is a woman between 65 and 79 years old with COVID-19, enrolled during active disease.

The chain uses TRBV15 and TRBJ2-1, with D possibly TRBD2 on 6 matching bases. Trimming removed 6 bases from V and 3 bases from J, with 12 bases in between. In germline, CDR1 is LNHNV, CDR2 YYDKDF (reference sequence). The CDR3 spans 14 residues. CDR3 residues: CATSTATSYNEQFF. The CDR3, as DNA: TGTGCCACCAGTACCGCGACTAGCTACAATGAGCAGTTCTTC.

V and J are TRBV29-1 and TRBJ1-2; no clear D gene. The germline V gene has CDR1 SQVTM and CDR2 ANQGSEA. This CDR3 region has 13 residues. The V end was cut by 4 bases, the J end by 1 base, with 10 bases between. The DNA of the CDR3 is TGCAGCGTTGTCAGACTCAGTAACTATGGCTACACCTTC. Encoded protein: CSVVRLSNYGYTF.

This sequence joins TRBV28 and TRBJ2-7, with 7 bases identical to TRBD2. V lost 6 bases to trimming and J lost 3 bases; unmatched junction nucleotides: 5. Per germline, CDR1 MDHEN and CDR2 SYDVKM. This CDR3 has 13 amino acids. CDR3 protein: CASSWTRVYEQYF. CDR3 coding DNA: TGTGCCAGCAGCTGGACTAGGGTCTACGAGCAGTACTTC.

This rearrangement joins TRBV6-6 to TRBJ1-1; 7 bases agree with TRBD1. The CDR3 is 13 residues long. Trimming cost V 7 bases and J 5 bases; bases outside gene matches: 7. In germline, CDR1 is MNHNY, CDR2 SVGAGI (reference sequence). CDR3 in amino acids: CASNDREETEAFF. The CDR3 DNA reads TGTGCCAGCAACGACAGGGAAGAAACTGAAGCTTTCTTT.

The chain employs TRBV7-9 and TRBJ2-7, with D possibly TRBD1 on 6 matching bases. Germline V gene sequence: CDR1 SEHNR, CDR2 FQNEAQ (reference sequence). V was trimmed by 2 bases and J by 3 bases, leaving 11 bases between them. CDR3 length: 14 residues. The chain's CDR3 is CASSLSYRDYEQYF. CDR3 coding DNA: TGTGCCAGCAGCTTATCGTACAGGGACTACGAGCAGTACTTC.

V and J are TRBV6-2 or TRBV6-3 and TRBJ2-7; maybe TRBD2 (7 bases). The CDR3 covers 14 residues. From germline, CDR1 is MNHEY and CDR2 SVGEGT. Trimming removed 2 bases at V and 3 bases at J, with 11 bases between. CDR3 nucleotides: TGTGCCAGCAGTTACGGGGGGGCGAACTACGAGCAGTACTTC. Its protein product is CASSYGGANYEQYF.

V usage is TRBV5-6 and J usage is TRBJ2-2; D might be TRBD1 (6 bases). Germline V gene data show CDR1 as SGHDT and CDR2 as YYEEEE. This CDR3 spans 15 amino acids. V dropped 1 base and J dropped 4 bases, with 11 bases sitting between them. For the CDR3, the DNA is TGTGCCAGCAGCTTGACAGGGCAGGGCACCGGGGAGCTGTTTTTT. This codes for CASSLTGQGTGELFF. Supplemented by reference TRBV5-6 and TRBJ2-2, the full variable domain reads DAGVTQSPTHLIKTRGQQVTLRCSPKSGHDTVSWYQQALGQGPQFIFQYYEEEERQRGNFPDRFSGHQFPNYSSELNVNALLLGDSALYLCASSLTGQGTGELFFGEGSRLTVL.

This chain uses TRBV28 with TRBJ2-3, with a weak D call TRBD2 (6 bases). V gave up 4 bases and J gave up 0 bases, with 11 bases separating them. Germline V gene lookup returns CDR1 MDHEN and CDR2 SYDVKM. The CDR3 extends over 15 amino acids. CDR3 sequence reads: CASSSRGLSTDTQYF. As DNA, the CDR3 is TGTGCCAGCAGTTCGCGGGGACTCAGCACAGATACGCAGTATTTT.

The CDR3 nucleotides are TGTGCCAGCAGCCAGGGGCGGGAGACCCAGTACTTC. Protein product: CASSQGRETQYF. J is TRBJ2-5 and V is TRBV3-1 (or the pseudogene TRBV3-2); tentatively, D is TRBD1 (5 bases). CDR1 and CDR2 (germline): LGHDT, YNNKEL (reference sequence). The CDR3 has 12 residues. V was shortened by 3 bases and J by 5 bases, with 7 bases between the two germline ends.